Presented here are 28 T cell receptor beta chains from one specimen sequenced in a study of CD8 T cells in ankylosing spondylitis. MiXCR, applied by TCRdb to the 5' RACE reads, yields one record per CDR3 protein. The sample has about 230,000 distinct CDR3 sequences; roughly 8% are singletons. Source material: blood, either unsorted or a sorted T cell fraction (not recorded which). These receptors were collected from a female donor with ankylosing spondylitis or in good health (not recorded which).

About this clonotype: A much larger clone is a single base away; this may be a read error. The rearrangement uses TRBV6-2 or TRBV6-3 and TRBJ2-7; D perhaps matches TRBD1 (6 bases). The germline CDR1 and CDR2 sequences are MNHEY and SVGEGT. The CDR3 contains 13 residues. The CDR3 nucleotides are TGTGCCAGCAGTTACGGGACATACTACGAGCAGTGCTTC. Its translation: CASSYGTYYEQCF.

A note on this clonotype: A clone one base away is much larger, so this may be a read error. The V and J genes are TRBV6-9 and TRBJ2-2, with D perhaps matching TRBD2 (5 bases). Germline lookup yields CDR1 MNHGY and CDR2 SVAAGI. The CDR3 sequence is 13 residues long. In DNA, the CDR3 is TGTGCCAGCAGTTATAGGAACACCGGGGTGCTGTTTTTT. Translated, it gives CASSYRNTGVLFF.

This clonotype was seen ten or more times. The chain is built from TRBV30 and TRBJ1-1, with 8 bases aligning to TRBD1. The CDR3 sequence is 13 residues long. Germline-derived CDR1 and CDR2 are GTSNPN and SVGIG (reference sequence). After removal of 3 bases from V and 4 bases from J, the junction contained 4 bases not matched to a gene. This CDR3 reads CAWRGQAGTEAFF. CDR3 nucleotide sequence: TGTGCCTGGAGGGGACAGGCGGGCACTGAAGCTTTCTTT.

The chain has TRBV7-8 and TRBJ2-5; possibly TRBD1 for D (6 bases). The CDR3 totals 17 residues. The V end lost 1 base, the J end lost 4 bases, and 19 bases lay between the germline ends. Germline V gene data show CDR1 as SGHVS and CDR2 as FQNEAQ. As DNA, the CDR3 is TGTGCCAGCAGCTTAGAAAGACTCGCAGGGGCTGGAGAGACCCAGTACTTC. This gives the protein CASSLERLAGAGETQYF.

This clonotype has only a few counts. The rearrangement uses TRBV7-2 and TRBJ2-3; 7 bases agree with TRBD2. Germline trimming cut 4 bases from V and 5 bases from J; bases unmatched to any gene: 9. From germline, CDR1 is SGHTA and CDR2 FQGNSA. The CDR3 covers 15 residues. CDR3 DNA: TGTGCCAGCAGCTCCGGGGCGGGAGTGGTAGATACGCAGTATTTT. As protein: CASSSGAGVVDTQYF.

This clonotype was counted ten times or more. The chain recombines TRBV12-3 or TRBV12-4 with TRBJ2-2, with 7 bases fitting TRBD1. After removal of 5 bases from V and 6 bases from J, the junction contained 9 bases not matched to a gene. The CDR3 covers 15 residues. CDR3 amino acids: CASSPRQGWSGELFF. Here the CDR3 DNA reads TGTGCCAGCAGTCCGCGACAGGGATGGTCCGGGGAGCTGTTTTTT.

In this sample, this clonotype turned up many times. This chain connects TRBV4-3 to TRBJ2-7, with D uncertain. Per the germline V gene, CDR1 is LGHNA and CDR2 is YSLEER. Deletions cut 0 bases from V and 7 bases from J, with 7 bases between. The CDR3 has 12 amino acids. Written as DNA, the CDR3 is TGCGCCAGCAGCCAAGAGGTGGGGGAGCAGTACTTC. Amino acids: CASSQEVGEQYF.

At least ten counts were recorded for this clonotype. The rearrangement links TRBV5-1 to TRBJ2-2, with D unclear. Germline V gene sequence: CDR1 SGHRS, CDR2 YFSETQ. The V and J ends lost 1 base and 4 bases respectively, with 5 bases between them. The CDR3 has 13 residues. In nucleotides, the CDR3 is TGCGCCAGCAGCTTGAGCTTCACCGGGGAGCTGTTTTTT. Amino acid sequence: CASSLSFTGELFF.

V gene TRBV7-3 combines with J gene TRBJ2-3; TRBD2 matches 9 bases. Looked up from germline, CDR1 is SGHTA and CDR2 is FQGTGA. This CDR3 contains 17 residues. V shed 4 bases and J 1 base; nucleotides not matched to a gene: 9. CDR3 sequence (DNA): TGTGCCAGCAGCTGGAGCGGGAGGTTGGGAGGCACAGATACGCAGTATTTT. Its protein product is CASSWSGRLGGTDTQYF.

The table lists this clonotype with many counts. The CDR3 reads CASSHRSMGGHEQYF. The CDR3 DNA reads TGTGCCAGCAGCCACCGATCTATGGGCGGCCACGAGCAGTACTTC. The gene calls are TRBV5-6 and TRBJ2-7; D remains ambiguous. Per germline, CDR1 SGHDT and CDR2 YYEEEE. This CDR3 is built from 15 residues. Trimming removed 4 bases at V and 5 bases at J, with 19 bases between. The complete variable domain, with remaining parts taken from reference TRBV5-6 and TRBJ2-7, reads DAGVTQSPTHLIKTRGQQVTLRCSPKSGHDTVSWYQQALGQGPQFIFQYYEEEERQRGNFPDRFSGHQFPNYSSELNVNALLLGDSALYLCASSHRSMGGHEQYFGPGTRLTVT.

This clonotype occurred many times. The V and J genes are TRBV3-1 and TRBJ2-7; D is possibly TRBD2 (5 bases). Germline CDR1 and CDR2: LGHDT and YNNKEL (reference sequence). Trimming cost V 8 bases and J 2 bases, with 13 bases left between them. This CDR3 is 13 amino acids long. Written as DNA, the CDR3 is TGTGCCAGCCGACCCGAGGGAACCTACGAGCAGTACTTC. This encodes CASRPEGTYEQYF.

This clonotype has a count of ten or more. This chain links TRBV6-2 or TRBV6-3 with TRBJ1-5; 9 positions match TRBD1. The J segment lost 5 bases and the V segment lost 2 bases, leaving 7 bases of the junction unmatched. Germline V CDR1 and CDR2: MNHEY, SVGEGT. The CDR3 totals 16 residues. This CDR3 reads CASSYLGQGGHQPQHF. As DNA, the CDR3 is TGTGCCAGCAGTTACCTGGGACAGGGAGGACATCAGCCCCAGCATTTT.

The table lists this clonotype with a few counts. The genes are TRBV30 and TRBJ2-7, with TRBD2 matching 11 bases. The germline V gene encodes CDR1 GTSNPN and CDR2 SVGIG (reference sequence). CDR3 length: 14 amino acids. V lost 0 bases, J lost 4 bases, and 2 bases stayed unmatched. CDR3 in DNA: TGTGCCTGGAGTGTGACTAGCGGGACGTACGAGCAGTACTTC. Amino acid sequence: CAWSVTSGTYEQYF. Drawing the rest from reference TRBV30 and TRBJ2-7, the complete variable domain is SQTIHQWPATLVQPVGSPLSLECTVEGTSNPNLYWYRQAAGRGLQLLFYSVGIGQISSEVPQNLSASRPQDRQFILSSKKLLLSDSGFYLCAWSVTSGTYEQYFGPGTRLTVT.

This clonotype has a count of ten or more. The genes are TRBV28 and TRBJ2-3, with D tentatively TRBD1 (5 bases). The CDR3 runs to 15 residues. Germline V gene sequence: CDR1 MDHEN, CDR2 SYDVKM. V gave up 7 bases and J gave up 2 bases, with 16 bases separating them. CDR3 DNA: TGTGCCAGCAAGCAGTGGGCACAGGACACAGATACGCAGTATTTT. It codes for CASKQWAQDTDTQYF.

This clonotype has ten or more counts. V and J are TRBV20-1 and TRBJ2-5; tentative D call: TRBD1 (5 bases). The V gene lost 1 base and the J gene lost 2 bases, with 14 bases spanning the gap. CDR1 and CDR2 from the germline V gene are DFQATT and SNEGSKA (reference sequence). CDR3 length: 15 amino acids. CDR3 sequence reads: CSARGTGGRQETQYF. For the CDR3, the DNA is TGCAGTGCTAGAGGTACAGGTGGAAGGCAAGAGACCCAGTACTTC.

The table lists this clonotype with many counts. The chain recombines TRBV29-1 with TRBJ2-7; D is tentatively TRBD1 or TRBD2 (6 bases each). The CDR3 is 11 residues long. Germline CDR1 SQVTM, CDR2 ANQGSEA. V gave up 3 bases and J gave up 6 bases, with 9 bases separating them. For the CDR3, the DNA is TGCAGCGTTGACAGGGGAGGCGAGCAGTACTTC. Amino acids: CSVDRGGEQYF.

This clonotype was observed many times. The chain joins TRBV6-1 to TRBJ2-7; 11 bases are a match to TRBD2. After removal of 4 bases from V and 7 bases from J, the junction contained 12 bases not matched to a gene. This CDR3 is 16 amino acids long. Germline V lookup: CDR1 MNHNS, CDR2 SASEGT. The CDR3 spells CASSGGFSGRAVEQYF. Here the CDR3 DNA reads TGTGCCAGCAGTGGAGGCTTTAGCGGGAGGGCCGTTGAGCAGTACTTC.

This clonotype appeared many times. The rearrangement uses TRBV20-1 and TRBJ1-1; D is uncertain. V was trimmed by 1 base and J by 6 bases, leaving 9 bases between them. Per germline, CDR1 DFQATT and CDR2 SNEGSKA (reference sequence). The CDR3 spans 12 residues. Written as DNA, the CDR3 is TGCAGTGCTAGAGTAAAGTCATCTGAAGCTTTCTTT. Its translation: CSARVKSSEAFF.

This clonotype came up many times. The chain carries TRBV6-5 and TRBJ2-2, with D maybe TRBD1 (6 bases). The CDR3 runs to 13 residues. V shed 6 bases and J shed 6 bases, with 11 bases lying between them. The germline V gene encodes CDR1 MNHEY and CDR2 SVGAGI. The CDR3 nucleotides are TGTGCCAGCAGCAGAGGACAGTCCGGGGAGCTGTTTTTT. This gives the protein CASSRGQSGELFF.

This clonotype was counted a few times. The chain combines TRBV29-1 with TRBJ2-1, with D perhaps matching TRBD2 (6 bases). The CDR3 sequence is 13 residues long. Germline CDR1 is SQVTM and CDR2 is ANQGSEA. V lost 8 bases to trimming and J lost 10 bases, with 21 bases between them. CDR3 protein: CSPREWTTGEQFF. CDR3 DNA: TGCAGCCCTCGGGAGTGGACCACAGGAGAGCAGTTCTTC.

This clonotype was observed at least ten times. The chain uses TRBV6-1 and TRBJ1-2; D perhaps matches TRBD1 (5 bases). The V end was cut by 8 bases, the J end by 4 bases, with 17 bases between. CDR1 and CDR2 (germline): MNHNS, SASEGT. The CDR3 has 14 amino acids. For the CDR3, the DNA is TGTGCCAGCGGGACTCAGACCGGCGCCTATGGCTACACCTTC. As protein: CASGTQTGAYGYTF.

This clonotype was counted ten times or more. The CDR3 region has the DNA TGCAGTCTTTTCGGACTAGCGGGTAGTGAGCAGTTCTTC. Residues: CSLFGLAGSEQFF. The genes are TRBV20-1 and TRBJ2-1; TRBD2 agrees at 11 bases. Per the germline V gene, CDR1 is DFQATT and CDR2 is SNEGSKA (reference sequence). The CDR3 loop spans 13 amino acids. Unmatched junction bases numbered 9, after V lost 8 bases and J lost 9 bases.

On this clonotype itself: One end of the junction does not line up with germline, which may come from a read error. The chain carries TRBV7-6 and TRBJ1-1, with 9 bases matching TRBD1. The CDR3 has 15 residues. Germline CDR1 and CDR2: SGHVS and FNYEAQ. Here the CDR3 reads CVSSLGEGQGTEAFF. Written as DNA, the CDR3 is TGTGTCAGCAGCCTAGGGGAGGGACAGGGAACTGAAGCTTTCTTT. Looking up the rest from reference TRBV7-6 and TRBJ1-1 gives the full variable domain: GAGVSQSPRYKVTKRGQDVALRCDPISGHVSLYWYRQALGQGPEFLTYFNYEAQQDKSGLPNDRFSAERPEGSISTLTIQRTEQRDSAMYRCVSSLGEGQGTEAFFGQGTRLTVV.

This clonotype came up a few times. The chain couples TRBV27 to TRBJ2-7; 7 positions agree with TRBD2. CDR1 is MNHEY and CDR2 is SMNVEV in the germline V gene (reference sequence). V gave up 3 bases and J gave up 2 bases; unmatched junction bases: 7. This CDR3 contains 15 residues. CDR3 in DNA: TGTGCCAGCAGTTTGCGAGGCGGGGGACCCTACGAGCAGTACTTC. Its translation: CASSLRGGGPYEQYF.

This clonotype showed up just a few times. This chain connects TRBV29-1 to TRBJ1-2; D unresolved. V dropped 4 bases and J dropped 2 bases, with 5 bases sitting between them. The germline gives CDR1 SQVTM, CDR2 ANQGSEA. The CDR3 spans 11 residues. The CDR3 DNA sequence: TGCAGCGTTGGCGAGAACTATGGCTACACCTTC. Encoded protein: CSVGENYGYTF.

This clonotype was seen ten or more times. The CDR3 is CASSRPGLTTDTQYF. DNA of the CDR3: TGTGCCAGCAGCCGACCGGGACTAACCACAGATACGCAGTATTTT. The chain employs TRBV3-1 and TRBJ2-3, with 7 nucleotides matching TRBD2. Germline loops: CDR1 LGHDT, CDR2 YNNKEL (reference sequence). Trimming removed 4 bases from V and 2 bases from J; junction bases left unmatched: 6. This CDR3 spans 15 amino acids.

This clonotype occurred many times. The chain carries TRBV7-2 and TRBJ1-5; 7 bases agree with TRBD1. Germline V gives CDR1 SGHTA, CDR2 FQGNSA. Trimming cost V 7 bases and J 3 bases; bases outside gene matches: 6. CDR3 length: 14 residues. The CDR3 coding sequence is TGTGCCAGCAACAGGGGTCTTGACAATCAGCCCCAGCATTTT. Its translation is CASNRGLDNQPQHF. The whole variable domain, remainder taken from reference TRBV7-2 and TRBJ1-5, is GAGVSQSPSNKVTEKGKDVELRCDPISGHTALYWYRQSLGQGLEFLIYFQGNSAPDKSGLPSDRFSAERTGGSVSTLTIQRTQQEDSAVYLCASNRGLDNQPQHFGDGTRLSIL.

In its sample, this clonotype was seen many times. The J gene is TRBJ2-7, the V gene TRBV5-1; 7 positions match TRBD1. Germline CDR1 SGHRS, CDR2 YFSETQ. Germline trimming cut 5 bases from V and 7 bases from J; bases unmatched to any gene: 9. CDR3 length: 13 residues. As DNA, the CDR3 is TGCGCCAGCAGGGGACAGCGGTGGGGGGAGCAGTACTTC. Its protein is CASRGQRWGEQYF.